This entry lists 9 T cell receptor beta chains sequenced from one sample in a study of siplizumab effects on memory and regulatory T cells. TCRdb's table, derived via immunoSEQ multiplex PCR, lists solely in-frame clones and lacks some. The table has around 100,000 clones, about 90% seen once; the top ten hold 0.14% to 0.15%. Sequencing was done on a sample of CD4+ T cells sorted from blood. The receptors shown here come from a human donor in good health.

The chain combines TRBV2 with TRBJ2-5; D perhaps matches TRBD1 (5 bases). V dropped 5 bases and J dropped 4 bases, with 14 bases sitting between them. The V gene's germline CDR1 is SNHLY and CDR2 FYNNEI. The CDR3 has 14 residues. CDR3 residues: CASSNDRRIETQYF. CDR3 nucleotides: TGTGCCAGCAGTAATGACAGAAGAATAGAGACCCAGTACTTC.

This clone was seen a handful of times. The V and J genes are TRBV18 and TRBJ1-6, with TRBD1 matching 7 bases. Germline V gene sequence: CDR1 KGHSH, CDR2 LQKENI. The V segment lost 1 base and the J segment 10 bases; nucleotides outside the gene matches: 7. This CDR3 has 15 residues. The CDR3 sequence: CASSPRQGEYSPLHF. As DNA, the CDR3 is TGTGCCAGCTCACCACGACAGGGAGAGTACTCACCCCTCCACTTT. Looking up the rest from reference TRBV18 and TRBJ1-6 gives the full variable domain: NAGVMQNPRHLVRRRGQEARLRCSPMKGHSHVYWYRQLPEEGLKFMVYLQKENIIDESGMPKERFSAEFPKEGPSILRIQQVVRGDSAAYFCASSPRQGEYSPLHFGNGTRLTVT.

The chain is built from TRBV20-1 and TRBJ2-3; no definite D call. Germline V gene sequence: CDR1 DFQATT, CDR2 SNEGSKA (reference sequence). CDR3 length: 11 residues. V shed 3 bases and J shed 2 bases, with 3 bases lying between them. Written as DNA, the CDR3 is TGCAGTGCTAGTCTCACAGATACGCAGTATTTT. Translating gives CSASLTDTQYF.

The table lists this clone with a few counts. The rearrangement joins TRBV10-3 to TRBJ1-3; maybe TRBD1 (6 bases). CDR3 size: 12 residues. The V and J ends lost 6 bases and 3 bases respectively, with 6 bases between them. Germline CDR1 is ENHRY and CDR2 is SYGVKD. In nucleotides, the CDR3 is TGTGCCATCAGAGGGGGTGGAAACACCATATATTTT. Translated: CAIRGGGNTIYF.

The chain combines TRBV18 with TRBJ1-1; no clear D gene. V was cut by 8 bases and J by 2 bases, with 12 bases left in between. The CDR3 is 13 amino acids. The germline V gene has CDR1 KGHSH and CDR2 LQKENI. CDR3 coding DNA: TGTGCCAGCGAATTGGCCTTCAACACTGAAGCTTTCTTT. Its protein product is CASELAFNTEAFF.

This chain links TRBV5-1 with TRBJ2-5; 10 nucleotides agree with TRBD2. This CDR3 has 15 residues. Germline V gene data show CDR1 as SGHRS and CDR2 as YFSETQ. Germline trimming cut 3 bases from V and 2 bases from J; bases unmatched to any gene: 4. The CDR3 protein is CASSWSGGEQETQYF. In DNA, the CDR3 is TGCGCCAGCAGCTGGAGCGGGGGGGAACAAGAGACCCAGTACTTC.

The chain carries TRBV29-1 and TRBJ2-7; D is ambiguous. CDR1 and CDR2 from the germline V gene are SQVTM and ANQGSEA. The CDR3 has 12 amino acids. V gave up 4 bases and J gave up 3 bases, with 10 bases separating them. The CDR3 DNA sequence: TGCAGCGTTGTGGTGTACGACTACGAGCAGTACTTC. Translation: CSVVVYDYEQYF.

V is TRBV30 and J is TRBJ1-2; tentatively, D is TRBD1 (6 bases). CDR1 GTSNPN and CDR2 SVGIG come from the germline V gene (reference sequence). V was pared by 0 bases and J by 6 bases, with 14 bases between. CDR3 length: 14 residues. CDR3 DNA: TGTGCCTGGAGTGTCGTGACAGAGGGGGATGGCTACACCTTC. It translates to CAWSVVTEGDGYTF. The whole variable domain, filled in from reference TRBV30 and TRBJ1-2, reads SQTIHQWPATLVQPVGSPLSLECTVEGTSNPNLYWYRQAAGRGLQLLFYSVGIGQISSEVPQNLSASRPQDRQFILSSKKLLLSDSGFYLCAWSVVTEGDGYTFGSGTRLTVV.

CDR3 bases: TGTGCCAGTAGTAGTACGGTAGGCACTGAAGCTTTCTTT. This translates into CASSSTVGTEAFF. The chain is built from TRBV19 and TRBJ1-1, with D unresolved. The CDR3 has 13 residues. V lost 4 bases and J 4 bases, leaving 10 bases between the germline ends. CDR1 and CDR2 from the germline V gene are LNHDA and SQIVND (reference sequence).